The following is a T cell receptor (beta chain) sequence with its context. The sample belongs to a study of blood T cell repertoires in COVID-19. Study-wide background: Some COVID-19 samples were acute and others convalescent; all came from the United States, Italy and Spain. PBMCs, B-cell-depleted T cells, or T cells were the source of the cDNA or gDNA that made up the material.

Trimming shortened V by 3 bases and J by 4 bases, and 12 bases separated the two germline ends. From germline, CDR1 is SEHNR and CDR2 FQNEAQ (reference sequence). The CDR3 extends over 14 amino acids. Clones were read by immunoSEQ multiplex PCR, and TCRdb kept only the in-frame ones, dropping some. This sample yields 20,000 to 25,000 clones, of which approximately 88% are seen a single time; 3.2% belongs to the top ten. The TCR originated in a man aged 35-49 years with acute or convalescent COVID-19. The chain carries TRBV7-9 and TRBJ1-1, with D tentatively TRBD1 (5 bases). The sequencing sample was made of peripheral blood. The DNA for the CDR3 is TGTGCCAGCAGCTTGAACGGGGGGATCACTGAAGCTTTCTTT. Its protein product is CASSLNGGITEAFF.